The 6 T cell receptor beta chains in this list originate from one sample, sequenced in a study of T cells in Graves' hyperthyroidism and ophthalmopathy. RNA transcripts yielded amplified TCR beta CDR3 regions. HTBI primers were employed in a first-round RT-PCR of the TCR CDR3. TCRdb re-analysed the multiplex PCR reads in MiXCR, keeping a single row per CDR3 protein. Here the sample spans about 290,000 distinct CDR3 sequences, roughly 15% being singletons. The sequenced sample consisted of blood. The receptors originated from a woman aged 40 to 50 with Graves' hyperthyroidism.

This clonotype was seen only a few times. The genes are TRBV5-8 and TRBJ2-1; TRBD2 aligns across 10 bases. V lost 2 bases and J lost 8; bases outside the gene matches: 7. The length of the CDR3 is 15 residues. The germline CDR1 and CDR2 sequences are SGHTS and YDEGEE. The CDR3 reads CASSFSGRVWDEQFF. As DNA, the CDR3 is TGTGCCAGCAGCTTCAGCGGGAGGGTTTGGGATGAGCAGTTCTTC.

This clonotype has a count of ten or more. V usage is TRBV20-1 and J usage is TRBJ2-3; the D is unclear. In germline, CDR1 is DFQATT, CDR2 SNEGSKA (reference sequence). The length of the CDR3 is 15 residues. V was trimmed by 6 bases and J by 5 bases, leaving 21 bases between them. This chain's CDR3 is CSALPDSLLGDTQYF. The CDR3 DNA reads TGCAGTGCGCTACCCGACTCACTCCTGGGAGATACGCAGTATTTT.

This clonotype was found many times. The CDR3 region has the DNA TGTGCCAGCAGTGAAGCTCTGGCATCCGGGACTGAAGCTTTCTTT. It translates to CASSEALASGTEAFF. The chain links TRBV2 to TRBJ1-1; D is uncertain. V dropped 0 bases and J dropped 5 bases, with 13 bases sitting between them. The CDR3 consists of 15 residues. CDR1 is SNHLY and CDR2 is FYNNEI in the germline V gene.

This clonotype was recorded many times. The chain is built from TRBV20-1 and TRBJ1-5; perhaps TRBD1 as D (6 bases). This CDR3 is built from 13 residues. V was shortened by 3 bases and J by 5 bases, with 11 bases between the two germline ends. CDR1 is DFQATT, CDR2 SNEGSKA, per germline (reference sequence). This chain's CDR3 is CSARRGGDQPQHF. The CDR3 DNA reads as TGCAGTGCTAGGAGAGGGGGAGATCAGCCCCAGCATTTT.

This clonotype occurred a few times. The gene calls are TRBV18 and TRBJ1-3; no definite D call. Trimming removed 8 bases at V and 3 bases at J, with 17 bases between. From germline, CDR1 is KGHSH and CDR2 LQKENI. The CDR3 consists of 15 residues. CDR3 nucleotides: TGTGCCAGCCACGGTCAGCGATCTGGTGGAAACACCATATATTTT. Residues: CASHGQRSGGNTIYF.

This clonotype was recorded many times. This chain joins TRBV6-1 and TRBJ1-5, with D hard to call. Germline V lookup: CDR1 MNHNS, CDR2 SASEGT. This CDR3 has 13 amino acids. V lost 4 bases and J 3 bases, leaving 7 bases between the germline ends. CDR3 in amino acids: CASSGEPNQPQHF. CDR3 in DNA: TGTGCCAGCAGTGGAGAACCCAATCAGCCCCAGCATTTT.